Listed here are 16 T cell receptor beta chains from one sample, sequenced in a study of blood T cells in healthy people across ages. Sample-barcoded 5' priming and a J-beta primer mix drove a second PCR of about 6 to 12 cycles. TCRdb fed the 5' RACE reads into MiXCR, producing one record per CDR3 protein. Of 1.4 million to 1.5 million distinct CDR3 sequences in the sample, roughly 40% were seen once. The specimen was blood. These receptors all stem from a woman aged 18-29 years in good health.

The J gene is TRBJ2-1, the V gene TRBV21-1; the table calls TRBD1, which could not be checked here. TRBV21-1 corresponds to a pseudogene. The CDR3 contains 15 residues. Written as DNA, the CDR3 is TGTGCCAGCAGCACCCGGACAGGTGGGATCAATGAGCAGTTCTTC. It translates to CASSTRTGGINEQFF.

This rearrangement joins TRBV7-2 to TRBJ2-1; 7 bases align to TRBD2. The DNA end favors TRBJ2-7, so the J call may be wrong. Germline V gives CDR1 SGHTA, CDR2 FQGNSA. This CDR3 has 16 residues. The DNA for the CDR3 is TGTGCCAGCAGCTCTCGGGGCGGGGGAGTCACCAATGAGCAGTACTTC. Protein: CASSSRGGGVTNEQYF.

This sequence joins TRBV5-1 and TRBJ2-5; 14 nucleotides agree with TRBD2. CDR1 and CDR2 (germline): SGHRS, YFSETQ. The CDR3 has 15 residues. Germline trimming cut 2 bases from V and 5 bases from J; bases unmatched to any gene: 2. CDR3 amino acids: CASSFWTSGRETQYF. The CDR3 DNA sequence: TGCGCCAGCAGCTTCTGGACTAGCGGGAGGGAGACCCAGTACTTC.

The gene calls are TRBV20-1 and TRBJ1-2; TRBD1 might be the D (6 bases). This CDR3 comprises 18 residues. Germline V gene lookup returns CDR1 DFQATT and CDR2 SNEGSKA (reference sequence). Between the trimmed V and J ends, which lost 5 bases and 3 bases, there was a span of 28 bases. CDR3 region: CSASPWGQGTPDYYGYTF. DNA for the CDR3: TGCAGTGCTTCGCCCTGGGGGCAGGGGACTCCGGATTACTATGGCTACACCTTC.

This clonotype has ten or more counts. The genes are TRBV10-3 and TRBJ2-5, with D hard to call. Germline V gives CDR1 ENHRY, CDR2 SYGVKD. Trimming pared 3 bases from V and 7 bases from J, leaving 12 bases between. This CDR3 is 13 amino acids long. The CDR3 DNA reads TGTGCCATCAGTGACTTGGACGTAGGGACCCAGTACTTC. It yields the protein CAISDLDVGTQYF.

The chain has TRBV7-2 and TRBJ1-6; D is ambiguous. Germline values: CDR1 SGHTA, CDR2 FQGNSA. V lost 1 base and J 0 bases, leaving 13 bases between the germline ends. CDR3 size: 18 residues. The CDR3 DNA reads TGTGCCAGCAGCTTAGGGGCTCGGAGAAGCTCCTATAATTCACCCCTCCACTTT. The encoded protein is CASSLGARRSSYNSPLHF.

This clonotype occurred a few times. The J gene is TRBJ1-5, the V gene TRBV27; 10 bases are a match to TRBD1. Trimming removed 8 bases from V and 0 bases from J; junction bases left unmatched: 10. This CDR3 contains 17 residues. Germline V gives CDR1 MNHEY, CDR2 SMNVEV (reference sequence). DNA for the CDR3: TGTGCCAGCCACCCCGGGACAGGGGTCAATAGCAATCAGCCCCAGCATTTT. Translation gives CASHPGTGVNSNQPQHF.

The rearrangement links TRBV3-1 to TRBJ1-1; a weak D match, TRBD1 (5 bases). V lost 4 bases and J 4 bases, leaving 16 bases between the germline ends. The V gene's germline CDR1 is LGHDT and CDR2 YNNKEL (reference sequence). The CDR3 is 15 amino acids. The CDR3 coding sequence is TGTGCCAGCAGCCCGACCCTGGGGGGTCTCACTGAAGCTTTCTTT. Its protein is CASSPTLGGLTEAFF.

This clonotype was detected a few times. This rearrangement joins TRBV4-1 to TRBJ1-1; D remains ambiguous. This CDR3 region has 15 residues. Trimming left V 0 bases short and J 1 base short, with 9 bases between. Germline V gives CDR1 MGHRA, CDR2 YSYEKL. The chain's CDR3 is CASSQESLANTEAFF. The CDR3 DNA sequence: TGCGCCAGCAGCCAAGAGTCCCTGGCGAACACTGAAGCTTTCTTT.

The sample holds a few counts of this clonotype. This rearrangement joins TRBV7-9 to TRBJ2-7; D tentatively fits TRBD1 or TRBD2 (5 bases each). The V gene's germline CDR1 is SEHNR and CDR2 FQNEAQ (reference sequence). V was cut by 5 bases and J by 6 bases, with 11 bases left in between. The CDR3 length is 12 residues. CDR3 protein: CASSPRDGEQYF. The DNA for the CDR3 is TGTGCCAGCAGCCCACGGGACGGCGAGCAGTACTTC.

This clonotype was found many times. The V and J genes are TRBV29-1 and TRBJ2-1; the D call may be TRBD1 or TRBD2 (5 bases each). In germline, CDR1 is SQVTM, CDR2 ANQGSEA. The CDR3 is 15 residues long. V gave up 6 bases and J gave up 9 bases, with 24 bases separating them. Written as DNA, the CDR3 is TGCAGCGTCCCCAGGGCTCTAGGTGTTCGGGGTGAGCAGTTCTTC. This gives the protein CSVPRALGVRGEQFF.

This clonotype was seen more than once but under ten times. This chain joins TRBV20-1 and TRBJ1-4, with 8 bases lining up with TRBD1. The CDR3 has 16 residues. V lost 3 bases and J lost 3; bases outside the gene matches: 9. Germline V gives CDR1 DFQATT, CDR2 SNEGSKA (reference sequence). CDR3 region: CSARFLGQGSNEKLFF. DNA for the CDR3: TGCAGTGCTAGGTTTTTAGGACAGGGATCTAATGAAAAACTGTTTTTT.

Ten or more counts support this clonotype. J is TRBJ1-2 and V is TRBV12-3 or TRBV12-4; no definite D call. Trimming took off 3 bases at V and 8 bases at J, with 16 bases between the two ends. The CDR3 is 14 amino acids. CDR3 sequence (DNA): TGTGCCAGCAGTTTCGGGTCTACAGTGGGCGGCTACACCTTC. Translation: CASSFGSTVGGYTF.

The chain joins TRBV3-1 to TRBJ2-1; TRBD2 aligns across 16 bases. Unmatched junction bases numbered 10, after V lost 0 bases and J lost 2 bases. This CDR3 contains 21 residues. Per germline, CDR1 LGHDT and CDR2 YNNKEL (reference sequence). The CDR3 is CASSQELVWGTSGGAYNEQFF. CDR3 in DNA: TGTGCCAGCAGCCAAGAATTGGTGTGGGGGACTAGCGGGGGGGCCTACAATGAGCAGTTCTTC.

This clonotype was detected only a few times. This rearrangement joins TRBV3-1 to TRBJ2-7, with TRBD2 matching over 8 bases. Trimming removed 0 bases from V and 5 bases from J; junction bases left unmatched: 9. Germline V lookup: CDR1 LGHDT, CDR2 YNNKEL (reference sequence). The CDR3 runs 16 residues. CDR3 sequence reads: CASSQDSSGSFDEQYF. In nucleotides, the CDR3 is TGTGCCAGCAGCCAAGATAGCAGCGGGAGTTTCGACGAGCAGTACTTC.

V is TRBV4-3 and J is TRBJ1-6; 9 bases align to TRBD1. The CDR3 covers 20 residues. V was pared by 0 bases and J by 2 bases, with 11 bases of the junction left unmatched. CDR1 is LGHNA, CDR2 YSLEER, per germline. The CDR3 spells CASSQDVLGQGRTYNSPLHF. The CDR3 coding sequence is TGCGCCAGCAGCCAAGACGTCCTGGGACAGGGAAGGACCTATAATTCACCCCTCCACTTT.